This TCR beta chain was identified in a study of cytomegalovirus exposure and HLA in healthy donors. Background on the study: Earlier, 100 million to 130 million unique TCR beta sequences were recovered from approximately 180 million T cells by an analysis.

This PCR relied on a set of 60 Vbeta primers and 13 Jbeta primers. Profiled with immunoSEQ multiplex PCR; TCRdb holds only in-frame clones, not every one. The sample consists of roughly 110,000 clones, 60% to 75% of them appearing once. Comment on this clone: What it recognizes is unknown.

Broader study findings: Specificity of a few CMV-associated chains for CMV antigens was verified in vitro. The study recorded 150 to 200 TCR beta chains that were cytomegalovirus-associated.

Source material: PBMCs. The origin of this receptor is a man aged 30-40 years in good health and CMV-seronegative.

Written as DNA, the CDR3 is TGCGCCAGCAGCGACACACGGGACAGGGGGCCCGAGCAGTACTTC. It yields the protein CASSDTRDRGPEQYF. The chain is built from TRBV5-1 and TRBJ2-7, with 12 bases matching TRBD1. The CDR3 loop spans 15 amino acids. Losses at the gene ends were 4 bases for V and 6 bases for J; bases not matched to a gene: 8. The germline CDR1 and CDR2 sequences are SGHRS and YFSETQ.